This TCR beta chain is from a study of T cell responses to AZD1222 COVID-19 vaccine (dated by TCRdb to the early 2020s). Some background on the complete study: TCR sequencing was performed for 230 to 250 trial participants, of whom about 210 were given two doses of AZD1222 and around 26 were given two doses of MenACWY control vaccine. Trial participants were enrolled by age into 18-55, 56-69 and 70-plus year subgroups, with roughly 160, 29 and 62 TCR-sequenced participants respectively.

Points on this clone: Its antigen is unknown. Base qualities are not provided; no much larger clone lies one nucleotide away.

The germline V gene yields LGHNA for CDR1 and YNFKEQ for CDR2. From cysteine to phenylalanine, the CDR3 is 17 amino acids long. The DNA shown is the 51-base CDR3, in frame from base 1. From V the trimming removes 0 bases and from J it removes 2 bases, while the gene matches leave 9 bases of the junction unaccounted for. The research as a whole found: The whole spike protein was spanned by vaccine-associated CD4 TCRs, and dominant responses were seen in regions 160-218 and 743-854. Conclusions about previously exposed vaccinees are limited, since just 5 to 7 AZD1222 recipients were seropositive for SARS-CoV-2 at baseline. A significant rise in spike-specific TCR breadth and depth was observed after two AZD1222 doses relative to day 0 and relative to MenACWY recipients. Epitopes outside the regions mutated in the B.1.351 and B.1.1.7 variants were reportedly recognized by nearly half of the unique spike-specific TCRs. In the small 56-69-year group, the increase in depth fell short of significance, most likely because of low power. Participants were mostly white British and included more females than males, and it was suggested by the authors that clonal diversity may have been underestimated. No day 14 peak-response samples were available, so repertoires were characterized only after the peak T cell response.

The time point label on this specimen signifies: about 28 days (+/-7) after the second vaccine dose. This specimen's treatment or condition label, per the study, means: meningococcal conjugate vaccine given as trial control. The vaccinee samples were drawn from two UK trials, COV001 and COV002, one of which was a single-blind randomized controlled phase 2/3 trial testing AZD1222 (ChAdOx1 nCoV-19) in healthy adults. For TCRbeta chain sequencing, PBMC samples from trial participants were taken at day 0 and at day 28 after the second dose. The CDR3 regions of human TCRbeta chains were subjected to immunosequencing. For the original study's pipeline: TCRs in the repertoires were compared against a reference library of SARS-CoV-2-specific TCRs that had been generated with the MIRA antigen-specificity platform. Breadth was defined as the fraction of unique TCRs that were SARS-CoV-2-associated. Depth was defined as the fraction of total T cells that were SARS-CoV-2-associated. Using the MIRA data, every spike-specific TCR was mapped to the spike region that the TCR reacted to and assigned to either a CD4 or a CD8 class. Log10-transformed breadth and depth values were compared by one-way ANOVA with Sidak's multiple comparisons tests. This immuneACCESS table, as held by TCRdb, lists in-frame sequences with V and J called but not all clones. Of the missing ones, under half trace to an unresolved V gene in checked studies; the others have no known cause. Clonal size and the V and J genes are those of that table, whereas D and trimming came from the DNA. Recorded for this sample are around 210,000 clones; roughly 94% of them occurred a single time. Of the sample, around 1.7% falls within the top ten clones.

This TCR was recovered from an adult who received the MenACWY meningococcal vaccine as a control. The V and J genes are TRBV4-2 and TRBJ2-7; TRBD2 fits 8 bases in the junction. Material: peripheral blood, obtained 28 days after the second dose of the MenACWY control vaccine. The CDR3 protein is CASSQEKASGPTYEQYF. In nucleotides, the sequence is TGTGCCAGCAGCCAAGAAAAGGCTAGCGGGCCAACCTACGAGCAGTACTTC.